Following are 20 T cell receptor beta chains from one sample sequenced in a study of T cells in Graves' hyperthyroidism and ophthalmopathy. Amplification targeted TCR beta CDR3 regions from RNA transcripts. HTBI primers were employed in a first-round RT-PCR of the TCR CDR3. TCRdb independently ran MiXCR on the multiplex PCR reads; one entry per CDR3 protein. The data show roughly 570,000 distinct CDR3 sequences, 15% to 18% seen once. The sequenced sample consisted of blood. These receptors were taken from a woman aged 25 to 39 with Graves' hyperthyroidism.

Ten or more counts support this clonotype. The chain combines TRBV12-3 or TRBV12-4 with TRBJ1-1; D possibly corresponds to TRBD1 (5 bases). V lost 3 bases and J 0 bases, leaving 8 bases between the germline ends. The CDR3 loop spans 14 amino acids. Here the CDR3 reads CASSFGQMNTEAFF. The CDR3 DNA reads TGTGCCAGCAGTTTTGGACAAATGAACACTGAAGCTTTCTTT.

The chain carries TRBV20-1 and TRBJ1-1; possible D gene TRBD1, 5 bases. Germline-derived CDR1 and CDR2 are DFQATT and SNEGSKA (reference sequence). V was pared by 3 bases and J by 3 bases, with 11 bases between. CDR3 size: 13 residues. The CDR3, as DNA: TGCAGTGCTAGGGGGGGGTCTCACACTGAAGCTTTCTTT. It encodes CSARGGSHTEAFF.

This clonotype was picked up a small number of times. The chain has TRBV19 and TRBJ1-2, with D possibly TRBD1 on 5 matching bases. V lost 4 bases to trimming and J lost 4 bases, with 13 bases between them. This CDR3 has 14 residues. Germline CDR1 reads LNHDA; CDR2 reads SQIVND (reference sequence). CDR3 nucleotide sequence: TGTGCCAGTAGTACCACCGGGACGGTCTATGGCTACACCTTC. It translates to CASSTTGTVYGYTF.

The chain carries TRBV6-1 and TRBJ2-7, with 11 bases that match TRBD2. The CDR3 is 14 residues long. The J segment lost 7 bases and the V segment lost 7 bases, leaving 9 bases of the junction unmatched. Germline V gives CDR1 MNHNS, CDR2 SASEGT. DNA for the CDR3: TGTGCCAGCACCCCCCTAGCGGGAGGTCGGGAGCAGTACTTC. This sequence encodes CASTPLAGGREQYF.

There are many counts of this clonotype. The genes are TRBV13 and TRBJ1-2; D is uncertain. CDR1 is PRHDT, CDR2 FYEKMQ, per germline (reference sequence). The CDR3 extends over 15 amino acids. Trimming stripped 0 bases from V and 2 bases from J, with 10 bases between. The CDR3 protein is CASSLGFDRNYGYTF. CDR3 coding DNA: TGTGCCAGCAGCTTAGGGTTCGACCGGAACTATGGCTACACCTTC. Full variable domain (rest looked up from reference TRBV13 and TRBJ1-2): AAGVIQSPRHLIKEKRETATLKCYPIPRHDTVYWYQQGPGQDPQFLISFYEKMQSDKGSIPDRFSAQQFSDYHSELNMSSLELGDSALYFCASSLGFDRNYGYTFGSGTRLTVV.

This clonotype was counted only a few times. The chain has TRBV7-9 and TRBJ2-7; TRBD1 or TRBD2 may be the D gene (5 bases each). The length of the CDR3 is 12 residues. V was cut by 7 bases and J by 4 bases, with 11 bases left in between. Germline V CDR1 and CDR2: SEHNR, FQNEAQ (reference sequence). In DNA, the CDR3 is TGTGCCAGCATCCGGGACGGTTACGAGCAGTACTTC. This gives the protein CASIRDGYEQYF.

This clonotype was detected many times. The genes are TRBV2 and TRBJ2-7; 14 bases align to TRBD2. The germline V gene encodes CDR1 SNHLY and CDR2 FYNNEI. CDR3 length: 15 residues. After removal of 10 bases from V and 7 bases from J, the junction contained 12 bases not matched to a gene. The chain's CDR3 is CATIGTSGRAEEQYF. CDR3 DNA sequence: TGTGCCACCATTGGGACTAGCGGGAGAGCAGAAGAGCAGTACTTC.

Ten or more counts support this clonotype. The chain uses TRBV12-3 or TRBV12-4 and TRBJ2-1; D might be TRBD2 (5 bases). The CDR3 is 13 residues long. Trimming cost V 5 bases and J 9 bases, with 14 bases left between them. The CDR3 protein is CASSPLLVAEQFF. The CDR3 DNA is TGTGCCAGCAGTCCTTTACTAGTCGCTGAGCAGTTCTTC.

The chain links TRBV7-9 to TRBJ2-6; D is ambiguous. V lost 3 bases, J lost 2 bases, and 8 bases lay in between. CDR1 is SEHNR, CDR2 FQNEAQ, per germline (reference sequence). There are 15 residues in the CDR3. The CDR3 protein is CASSLVFAGANVLTF. In DNA, the CDR3 is TGTGCCAGCAGCTTGGTCTTCGCTGGGGCCAACGTCCTGACTTTC.

There are many counts of this clonotype. V gene TRBV30 combines with J gene TRBJ1-5; D remains ambiguous. CDR3 size: 13 residues. Germline CDR1 GTSNPN, CDR2 SVGIG (reference sequence). V gave up 0 bases and J gave up 7 bases, with 10 bases separating them. The CDR3 loop is CAWSVRQEQPQHF. The CDR3 coding sequence is TGTGCCTGGAGTGTACGCCAGGAGCAGCCCCAGCATTTT.

Ten or more counts support this clonotype. The chain recombines TRBV27 with TRBJ2-7, with 7 positions matching TRBD1. Germline loops: CDR1 MNHEY, CDR2 SMNVEV (reference sequence). V lost 5 bases to trimming and J lost 3 bases; unmatched junction nucleotides: 10. CDR3 length: 15 amino acids. CDR3: CASSVGQAMIYEQYF. As DNA, the CDR3 is TGTGCCAGCAGTGTTGGACAGGCGATGATCTACGAGCAGTACTTC.

The chain has TRBV30 and TRBJ2-3; 7 bases map to TRBD2. J lost 0 bases, V lost 2 bases, and 5 bases had no gene match. The V gene's germline CDR1 is GTSNPN and CDR2 SVGIG (reference sequence). The CDR3 sequence is 15 residues long. The CDR3 coding sequence is TGTGCCTGGAGTTCCGGGACTAAAAGCACAGATACGCAGTATTTT. This codes for CAWSSGTKSTDTQYF.

This chain uses TRBV5-1 with TRBJ2-1; TRBD1 is a possible D gene (6 bases). This CDR3 is built from 15 residues. Germline V gives CDR1 SGHRS, CDR2 YFSETQ. V was cut by 0 bases and J by 10 bases, with 17 bases left in between. The CDR3 DNA reads as TGCGCCAGCAGCTTGGCCGTAGGGGGAGTACTAGAGCAGTTCTTC. Its protein product is CASSLAVGGVLEQFF.

This clonotype was counted at least ten times. The chain employs TRBV7-2 and TRBJ2-1; D call uncertain. Looked up from germline, CDR1 is SGHTA and CDR2 is FQGNSA. The CDR3 spans 16 residues. V was clipped by 1 base and J by 2 bases, with 12 bases between them. CDR3 amino acids: CASSLVGWGTYNEQFF. In nucleotides, the CDR3 is TGTGCCAGCAGCTTAGTTGGGTGGGGAACCTACAATGAGCAGTTCTTC.

This clonotype was found many times. The V gene is TRBV20-1, the J gene TRBJ1-5; no definite D call. The CDR3 length is 13 residues. Germline V gives CDR1 DFQATT, CDR2 SNEGSKA (reference sequence). The V and J ends lost 7 bases and 4 bases respectively, with 14 bases between them. Here the CDR3 DNA reads TGCAGTGTAAGGCCAGGAGAGAATCAGCCCCAGCATTTT. Its protein is CSVRPGENQPQHF.

Many counts were recorded for this clonotype. The chain is built from TRBV27 and TRBJ2-7; 7 positions match TRBD1. Germline CDR1 is MNHEY and CDR2 is SMNVEV (reference sequence). The CDR3 is 13 residues long. Trimming at V came to 4 bases and at J to 5 bases, leaving 5 bases not matched to a gene. The CDR3 here is CASSSGTENEQYF. DNA for the CDR3: TGTGCCAGCAGTTCTGGGACAGAAAACGAGCAGTACTTC.

The V and J genes are TRBV24-1 and TRBJ2-3, with 12 bases fitting TRBD2. Unmatched junction bases numbered 5, after V lost 4 bases and J lost 4 bases. The CDR3 covers 16 residues. From germline, CDR1 is KGHDR and CDR2 SFDVKD. The CDR3 DNA reads TGTGCCACCAGTGACTCGAGACTAGCGGGAGCAGATACGCAGTATTTT. Protein: CATSDSRLAGADTQYF.

This clonotype was seen repeatedly, ten times or more. The chain employs TRBV18 and TRBJ1-1; no definite D call. The CDR3 consists of 15 residues. The germline CDR1 and CDR2 sequences are KGHSH and LQKENI. V lost 6 bases to trimming and J lost 0 bases, with 14 bases between them. This chain's CDR3 is CASSETGGMNTEAFF. For the CDR3, the DNA is TGTGCCAGCTCCGAAACCGGCGGGATGAACACTGAAGCTTTCTTT. Based on the CDR3 plus reference TRBV18 and TRBJ1-1, the full variable domain is NAGVMQNPRHLVRRRGQEARLRCSPMKGHSHVYWYRQLPEEGLKFMVYLQKENIIDESGMPKERFSAEFPKEGPSILRIQQVVRGDSAAYFCASSETGGMNTEAFFGQGTRLTVV.

This clonotype was seen at least ten times. The chain employs TRBV7-2 and TRBJ2-3, with 7 bases fitting TRBD2. CDR3 size: 15 residues. Per germline, CDR1 SGHTA and CDR2 FQGNSA. Unmatched junction bases numbered 7, after V lost 1 base and J lost 6 bases. The CDR3 is CASSLEGGGADTQYF. The DNA for the CDR3 is TGTGCCAGCAGCTTAGAGGGCGGGGGAGCGGATACGCAGTATTTT.

The table lists this clonotype with a few counts. The V and J genes are TRBV15 and TRBJ1-3; TRBD1 might be the D (6 bases). V was clipped by 6 bases and J by 6 bases, with 9 bases between them. CDR3 length equals 12 residues. The germline V gene has CDR1 LNHNV and CDR2 YYDKDF (reference sequence). The CDR3 DNA reads TGTGCCACCAGTAACAGGGTAAACACCATATATTTT. Translating it yields CATSNRVNTIYF.